The rows below give T cell receptor beta chains drawn from one sample of a study of CD8 T cells in Susac syndrome. TCRdb itself ran the immunoSEQ multiplex PCR reads through MiXCR, one entry per CDR3 protein. The sample includes about 190,000 distinct CDR3 sequences, almost 96% of them seen just once. Sequenced sample: CD4+ T cells from PBMCs. Source of these receptors: a human donor with Susac syndrome. The CDR3 runs from the conserved cysteine through the conserved F or W. A D gene is named only where the DNA matches it firmly. Only part of the rows carry a size: once, few, many, or a class if the clone is expanded.

TRBD1	once	TRBV20-1	TRBJ1-2	15	CSVPDRGASSYGYTF	TGCAGTGTCCCGGACAGGGGGGCTTCCAGCTATGGCTACACCTTC
-	-	TRBV7-2	TRBJ1-5	12	CASSFNSQPQHF	TGTGCCAGCAGCTTTAATAGTCAGCCCCAGCATTTT
-	-	TRBV12-5	TRBJ1-5	12	CASIGANQPQHF	TGTGCTAGTATCGGGGCCAATCAGCCCCAGCATTTT
-	-	TRBV9	TRBJ2-3	14	CASSATGPTDTQYF	TGTGCCAGCAGCGCCACCGGACCCACAGATACGCAGTATTTT
TRBD2	-	TRBV9	TRBJ2-3	14	CASSGLAGADTQYF	TGTGCCAGCAGTGGACTAGCGGGCGCAGATACGCAGTATTTT
-	-	TRBV11-2	TRBJ2-5	14	CASSPEAGLETQYF	TGTGCCAGCAGCCCAGAGGCAGGGTTAGAGACCCAGTACTTC
-	-	TRBV6-2/TRBV6-3	TRBJ2-1	12	CASMAKVGEQFF	TGTGCCAGCATGGCTAAAGTGGGTGAGCAGTTCTTC
-	-	TRBV3-1	TRBJ2-3	15	CASSQEPASSNTQYF	TGTGCCAGCAGCCAAGAGCCCGCTAGCTCAAATACGCAGTATTTT
-	-	TRBV29-1	TRBJ2-2	12	CSVRRWAGELFF	TGCAGCGTTAGGCGGTGGGCCGGGGAGCTGTTTTTT
TRBD1	-	TRBV7-7	TRBJ2-5	15	CASSLQGADQETQYF	TGTGCTAGCAGCTTACAGGGGGCAGACCAAGAGACCCAGTACTTC
TRBD1	once	TRBV20-1	TRBJ2-5	13	CSYRQGAGETQYF	TGCAGTTATAGACAGGGGGCTGGAGAGACCCAGTACTTC
-	-	TRBV7-7	TRBJ2-5	16	CASSPATGTGGETQYF	TGTGCCAGCAGCCCAGCGACCGGGACTGGAGGGGAGACCCAGTACTTC
TRBD1	-	TRBV6-1	TRBJ2-7	17	CASSRPGTGALGHEQYF	TGTGCCAGCAGCCGTCCCGGGACAGGGGCTCTTGGGCACGAGCAGTACTTC
-	-	TRBV7-2	TRBJ2-5	14	CASSLGVGEETQYF	TGTGCCAGCAGCTTAGGTGTGGGGGAAGAGACCCAGTACTTC
-	-	TRBV19	TRBJ2-3	15	CASSMLASPTDTQYF	TGTGCCAGTAGTATGCTCGCCAGCCCCACAGATACGCAGTATTTT
-	-	TRBV23-1	TRBJ1-2	13	CARSGVPNYGYTF	TGCGCCAGGTCAGGGGTGCCCAACTATGGCTACACCTTC
-	-	TRBV30	TRBJ1-4	14	CAWSAGPRDEKLFF	TGTGCCTGGAGTGCAGGACCGCGGGACGAAAAACTGTTTTTT
-	-	TRBV5-4	TRBJ1-4	15	CASSRDGSTNEKLFF	TGTGCCAGCAGCCGAGACGGATCAACTAATGAAAAACTGTTTTTT
-	-	TRBV20-1	TRBJ1-1	13	CSAPPQVNTEAFF	TGCAGTGCTCCCCCCCAGGTGAACACTGAAGCTTTCTTT
-	-	TRBV30	TRBJ2-7	12	CAWKGDFYEQYF	TGTGCCTGGAAGGGCGACTTTTACGAGCAGTACTTC
-	-	TRBV20-1	TRBJ1-2	13	CRARSGIGDGYTF	TGCAGAGCTAGGTCGGGGATTGGTGATGGCTACACCTTC
TRBD1	-	TRBV7-2	TRBJ1-5	15	CASSPGQGNNQPQHF	TGTGCCAGCAGCCCCGGACAGGGCAACAATCAGCCCCAGCATTTT
TRBD2	-	TRBV6-5	TRBJ2-2	17	CASSYYRQAGDTGELFF	TGTGCCAGCAGTTACTACCGTCAAGCGGGGGACACCGGGGAGCTGTTTTTT
-	-	TRBV6-5	TRBJ2-1	13	CASSYRLADEQFF	TGTGCCAGCAGTTACCGGCTAGCCGATGAGCAGTTCTTC
-	-	TRBV2	TRBJ2-5	15	CASSPSPTGRETQYF	TGTGCCAGCAGTCCGAGCCCCACAGGGCGCGAGACCCAGTACTTC
-	-	TRBV20-1	TRBJ1-2	14	CSASKSGGNYGYTF	TGCAGTGCTAGTAAAAGTGGAGGAAACTATGGCTACACCTTC
-	-	TRBV29-1	TRBJ1-2	11	CITGHNYGYTF	TGCATTACGGGCCATAACTATGGCTACACCTTC
-	-	TRBV30	TRBJ1-5	13	CAWSRGNNQPQHF	TGTGCCTGGAGTCGCGGGAACAATCAGCCCCAGCATTTT
-	-	TRBV9	TRBJ1-5	14	CASSVRLRNQPQHF	TGTGCCAGCAGCGTTCGCCTGCGCAATCAGCCCCAGCATTTT
-	-	TRBV3-1	TRBJ1-1	12	CASSHGVEKAFF	TGTGCCAGCAGCCATGGGGTGGAGAAAGCTTTCTTT
-	once	TRBV27	TRBJ1-1	14	CASSFAAGIGEAFF	TGTGCCAGCAGTTTCGCGGCAGGAATAGGGGAGGCTTTCTTT
TRBD2	-	TRBV3-1	TRBJ2-7	16	CASSQDSSGGTYEQYF	TGTGCCAGCAGCCAAGATTCGTCGGGGGGTACCTACGAGCAGTACTTC